This T cell receptor beta chain emerged from a study of human T cells and chemical hapten exposure. Study in general: DPC at 0.01% went onto the upper back in patch tests, read at 6 days.

Time point here: patch test 1, 2 weeks after DPC sensitization. Indicated treatment: therapeutic diphenylcyclopropenone sensitization with weekly scalp DPC. Each patch-test visit's blood sample preceded patch application. Study results and limitations: Alopecia in the donors means their immune response may deviate from healthy people's.

This clonotype showed up many times. Antigen unknown. Via MiXCR, TCRdb re-called the RACE reads, giving one row per CDR3 protein. The sample has about 120,000 distinct CDR3 sequences; over 10% are singletons. The CDR3 extends over 15 amino acids. The trim removed 3 bases at V and 3 bases at J, leaving 6 bases unmatched. The germline V gene has CDR1 SGHRS and CDR2 YFSETQ. The clonotype comes from a woman aged 45-65 years with alopecia areata. Some clones in this sample may be carry-over from other donors' samples. The chain joins TRBV5-1 to TRBJ2-1; 7 bases fit TRBD2. This sample comprised whole blood, obtained in connection with sensitization to the hapten diphenylcyclopropenone (DPC). The CDR3 nucleotides read TGCGCCAGCAGCTCCGAAGGGACTAACTACAATGAGCAGTTCTTC. It is translated as CASSSEGTNYNEQFF.